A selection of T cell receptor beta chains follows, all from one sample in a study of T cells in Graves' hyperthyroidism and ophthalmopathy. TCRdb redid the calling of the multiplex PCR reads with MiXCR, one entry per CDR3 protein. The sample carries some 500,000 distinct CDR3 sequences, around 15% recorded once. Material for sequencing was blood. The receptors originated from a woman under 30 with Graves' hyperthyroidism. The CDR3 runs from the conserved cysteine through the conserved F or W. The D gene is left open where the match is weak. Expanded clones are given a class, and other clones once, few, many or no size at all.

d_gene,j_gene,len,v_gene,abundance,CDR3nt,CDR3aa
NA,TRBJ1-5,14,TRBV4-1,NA,TGCGCCAGCAGCCAAGTACGGATGAATCAGCCCCAGCATTTT,CASSQVRMNQPQHF
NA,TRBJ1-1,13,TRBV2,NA,TGTGCCAGCAGTGAACGGGGTCAAGTTGAAGCTTTCTTT,CASSERGQVEAFF
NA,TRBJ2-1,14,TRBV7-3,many,TGTGCCAGCAGCCCTGCGGGACTGAACAATGAGCAGTTCTTC,CASSPAGLNNEQFF
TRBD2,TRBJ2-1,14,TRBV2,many,TGTGCCAGCCGGTCGGGAGGGCCCTACAATGAGCAGTTCTTC,CASRSGGPYNEQFF
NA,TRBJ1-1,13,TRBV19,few,TGTGCCAGTAGTATAGGGGCGCAAACTGAAGCTTTCTTT,CASSIGAQTEAFF
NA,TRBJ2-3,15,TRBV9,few,TGTGCCAGCAGCGTAGGCGGGACTGGCACAGATACGCAGTATTTT,CASSVGGTGTDTQYF
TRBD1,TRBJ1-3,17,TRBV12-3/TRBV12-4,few,TGTGCCAGCAGTTTACAGGACAGGGGGCGCCGGGAAGACACCATATATTTT,CASSLQDRGRREDTIYF
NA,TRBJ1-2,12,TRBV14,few,TGTGCCAGCAGCTCCGGAACCCATGGCTACACCTTC,CASSSGTHGYTF
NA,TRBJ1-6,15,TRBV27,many,TGTGCCAGCAGTCGCGGGAGCTCCTATAATTCACCCCTCCACTTT,CASSRGSSYNSPLHF
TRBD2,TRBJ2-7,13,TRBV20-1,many,TGCAGTGCTGAACTAGCGGGAGCGAGAGAGCAGTACTTC,CSAELAGAREQYF
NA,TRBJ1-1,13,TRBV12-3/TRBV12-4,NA,TGTGCCAGCAGGCCCTCAATGAACACTGAAGCTTTCTTT,CASRPSMNTEAFF
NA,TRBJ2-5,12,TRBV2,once,TGTGCCAGCAGTGACGGGGGAGGGACCCAGTACTTC,CASSDGGGTQYF
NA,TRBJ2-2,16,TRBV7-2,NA,TGTGCCAGCAGATCCAGTACAGGGCTGAACACCGGGGAGCTGTTTTTT,CASRSSTGLNTGELFF
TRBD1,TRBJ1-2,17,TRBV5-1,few,TGCGCCAGCAGCTTGGACCGGGACAGGGGGTTAAGAAGTGGCTACACCTTC,CASSLDRDRGLRSGYTF
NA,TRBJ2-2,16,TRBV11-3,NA,TGTGCCAGCAGCTTAGATCGGAGGACGAACACCGGGGAGCTGTTTTTT,CASSLDRRTNTGELFF
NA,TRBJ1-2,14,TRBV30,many,TGTGCCTGGAGTACGGGGGGAGCGAACTATGGCTACACCTTC,CAWSTGGANYGYTF
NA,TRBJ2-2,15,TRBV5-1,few,TGCGCCAGCAGCTTGGCCCTGGGAAACACCGGGGAGCTGTTTTTT,CASSLALGNTGELFF
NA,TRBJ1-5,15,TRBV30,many,TGTGCCTGGAGTCTGCAGGGCACAAGCAATCAGCCCCAGCATTTT,CAWSLQGTSNQPQHF
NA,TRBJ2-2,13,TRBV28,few,TGTGCCAGCAGCCCACACGTGGACGGGGAGCTGTTTTTT,CASSPHVDGELFF
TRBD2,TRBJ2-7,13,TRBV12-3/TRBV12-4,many,TGTGCCAGCAGTCCTAGCGGGACCTACGAGCAGTACTTC,CASSPSGTYEQYF
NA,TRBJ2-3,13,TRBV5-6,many,TGTGCCAGCAGCTTGGAAGTCGCAGATACGCAGTATTTT,CASSLEVADTQYF
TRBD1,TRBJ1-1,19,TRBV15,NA,TGTGCCACCAGCAGTTGGGACCGGGACAGGTGGTTGACGAACACTGAAGCTTTCTTT,CATSSWDRDRWLTNTEAFF
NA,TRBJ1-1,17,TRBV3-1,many,TGTGCCAGCAGCCCTCACGGCGGAGGGGCGGCGGACACTGAAGCTTTCTTT,CASSPHGGGAADTEAFF
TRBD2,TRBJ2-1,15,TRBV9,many,TGTGCCAGCACCGAACTAGCGGGAGGGTACAATGAGCAGTTCTTC,CASTELAGGYNEQFF
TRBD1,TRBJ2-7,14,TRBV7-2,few,TGTGCCAGCAGGCCCGTGACAGGGGGCGGCGAGCAGTACTTC,CASRPVTGGGEQYF
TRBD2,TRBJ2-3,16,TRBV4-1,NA,TGCGCCAGCAGCCAAGAATATCTAGCGGGCACAGATACGCAGTATTTT,CASSQEYLAGTDTQYF
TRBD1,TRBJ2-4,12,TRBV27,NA,TGTGCCAGCAGGCAGGGGGAAAACATTCAGTACTTC,CASRQGENIQYF